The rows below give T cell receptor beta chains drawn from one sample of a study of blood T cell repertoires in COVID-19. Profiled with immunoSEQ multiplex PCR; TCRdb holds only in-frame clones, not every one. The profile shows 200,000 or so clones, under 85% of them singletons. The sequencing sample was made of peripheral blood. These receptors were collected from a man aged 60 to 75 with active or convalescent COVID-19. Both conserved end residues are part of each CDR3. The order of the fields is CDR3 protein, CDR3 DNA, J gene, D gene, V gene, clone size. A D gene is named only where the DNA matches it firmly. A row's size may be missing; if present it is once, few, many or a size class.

CDR3aa: CASSYARGTDTQYF
CDR3nt: TGTGCCAGCAGCTACGCTCGGGGGACAGATACGCAGTATTTT
j_gene: TRBJ2-3
d_gene: -
v_gene: TRBV7-9
abundance: -

CDR3aa: CASSQTSRGKDGYTF
CDR3nt: TGTGCCAGCAGTCAGACCTCCAGGGGGAAGGATGGCTACACCTTC
j_gene: TRBJ1-2
d_gene: TRBD1
v_gene: TRBV9
abundance: -

CDR3aa: CASSRRLAGYEQYF
CDR3nt: TGTGCCAGTAGCAGACGACTAGCGGGCTACGAGCAGTACTTC
j_gene: TRBJ2-7
d_gene: TRBD2
v_gene: TRBV19
abundance: few

CDR3aa: CASSSGLAGVTDTQYF
CDR3nt: TGTGCCAGCAGCTCGGGACTAGCGGGCGTCACAGATACGCAGTATTTT
j_gene: TRBJ2-3
d_gene: TRBD2
v_gene: TRBV9
abundance: few

CDR3aa: CASSPTSGPQYF
CDR3nt: TGTGCCAGCAGCCCAACTAGCGGTCCTCAGTACTTC
j_gene: TRBJ2-7
d_gene: TRBD2
v_gene: TRBV7-8
abundance: once

CDR3aa: CASSPEVEGLGGEAFF
CDR3nt: TGTGCCAGCTCACCGGAGGTGGAGGGGCTCGGGGGTGAAGCTTTCTTT
j_gene: TRBJ1-1
d_gene: -
v_gene: TRBV18
abundance: -

CDR3aa: CASSQNRDRYSPLHF
CDR3nt: TGTGCCAGCAGCCAAAACCGGGACAGATATTCACCCCTCCACTTT
j_gene: TRBJ1-6
d_gene: TRBD1
v_gene: TRBV14
abundance: -

CDR3aa: CASSESRTGASFGETQYF
CDR3nt: TGCGCCAGCAGTGAGTCTAGGACAGGGGCGTCCTTTGGGGAGACCCAGTACTTC
j_gene: TRBJ2-5
d_gene: TRBD1
v_gene: TRBV10-1
abundance: -

CDR3aa: CASSLLGRGFDTQYF
CDR3nt: TGTGCCAGCAGTTTACTCGGCAGGGGGTTCGATACGCAGTATTTT
j_gene: TRBJ2-3
d_gene: TRBD1
v_gene: TRBV28
abundance: -

CDR3aa: CASSRIQGASTHNEQFF
CDR3nt: TGCGCCAGCAGCCGGATCCAGGGGGCTAGTACCCACAATGAGCAGTTCTTC
j_gene: TRBJ2-1
d_gene: TRBD1
v_gene: TRBV5-1
abundance: -

CDR3aa: CASSLDVGGTYNEQFF
CDR3nt: TGTGCCAGCAGCTTAGATGTTGGCGGTACCTACAATGAGCAGTTCTTC
j_gene: TRBJ2-1
d_gene: -
v_gene: TRBV11-2
abundance: once

CDR3aa: CSVDSGDNSPLHF
CDR3nt: TGCAGCGTTGATTCAGGTGACAATTCACCCCTCCACTTT
j_gene: TRBJ1-6
d_gene: -
v_gene: TRBV29-1
abundance: -

CDR3aa: CASSLSPQYEQYF
CDR3nt: TGTGCCAGCAGTTTATCCCCACAGTACGAGCAGTACTTC
j_gene: TRBJ2-7
d_gene: -
v_gene: TRBV28
abundance: few

CDR3aa: CASSSGSYEQYF
CDR3nt: TGTGCCAGCAGTTCCGGGTCCTACGAGCAGTACTTC
j_gene: TRBJ2-7
d_gene: -
v_gene: TRBV28
abundance: -

CDR3aa: CATRTSGNTDTQYF
CDR3nt: TGTGCCACCAGAACTAGCGGGAACACAGATACGCAGTATTTT
j_gene: TRBJ2-3
d_gene: TRBD2
v_gene: TRBV24-1
abundance: -

CDR3aa: CATSDSGLAGAGAQYF
CDR3nt: TGTGCCACCAGTGATTCGGGACTAGCGGGAGCCGGGGCCCAGTACTTC
j_gene: TRBJ2-5
d_gene: TRBD2
v_gene: TRBV24-1
abundance: -

CDR3aa: CASSPPFRGETQYF
CDR3nt: TGTGCCAGCAGCCCCCCGTTTCGGGGAGAGACCCAGTACTTC
j_gene: TRBJ2-5
d_gene: -
v_gene: TRBV6-2/TRBV6-3
abundance: -

CDR3aa: CASSAPGWVTETQYF
CDR3nt: TGTGCCAGCAGTGCCCCGGGTTGGGTCACGGAGACCCAGTACTTC
j_gene: TRBJ2-5
d_gene: -
v_gene: TRBV2
abundance: -

CDR3aa: CASSQDLAGYSTDTQYF
CDR3nt: TGCGCCAGCAGCCAAGATTTAGCGGGATATAGCACAGATACGCAGTATTTT
j_gene: TRBJ2-3
d_gene: TRBD2
v_gene: TRBV4-3
abundance: once

CDR3aa: CASSFGGRTGNTEAFF
CDR3nt: TGTGCCAGCAGCTTTGGGGGTAGGACAGGGAACACTGAAGCTTTCTTT
j_gene: TRBJ1-1
d_gene: TRBD1
v_gene: TRBV11-2
abundance: -

CDR3aa: CSVPTSRTIYF
CDR3nt: TGCAGTGTGCCGACTAGTCGCACCATATATTTT
j_gene: TRBJ1-3
d_gene: -
v_gene: TRBV20-1
abundance: -

CDR3aa: CASSFGQYEQYF
CDR3nt: TGTGCCAGCAGTTTTGGGCAGTACGAGCAGTACTTC
j_gene: TRBJ2-7
d_gene: -
v_gene: TRBV12-3/TRBV12-4
abundance: -

CDR3aa: CASSPPGRDEETQYF
CDR3nt: TGCGCCAGCAGCCCACCAGGGAGGGACGAAGAGACCCAGTACTTC
j_gene: TRBJ2-5
d_gene: TRBD2
v_gene: TRBV5-1
abundance: -

CDR3aa: CASRLLAQEKLFF
CDR3nt: TGTGCCAGCAGGCTTTTGGCCCAAGAAAAACTGTTTTTT
j_gene: TRBJ1-4
d_gene: -
v_gene: TRBV27
abundance: -

CDR3aa: CASSPGPRGTEAFF
CDR3nt: TGTGCCAGCAGCCCCGGGCCTAGGGGAACTGAAGCTTTCTTT
j_gene: TRBJ1-1
d_gene: -
v_gene: TRBV7-3
abundance: -

CDR3aa: CASSLGTSGAGEQYF
CDR3nt: TGTGCCAGCTCACTCGGGACTAGCGGTGCCGGAGAGCAGTACTTC
j_gene: TRBJ2-7
d_gene: TRBD2
v_gene: TRBV18
abundance: -

CDR3aa: CATSGGAGGDRSNQPQHF
CDR3nt: TGTGCCACCAGTGGTGGGGCAGGGGGCGACCGAAGCAATCAGCCCCAGCATTTT
j_gene: TRBJ1-5
d_gene: TRBD1
v_gene: TRBV24-1
abundance: -

CDR3aa: CAWSAGIGELFF
CDR3nt: TGTGCCTGGAGTGCGGGTATCGGGGAGCTGTTTTTT
j_gene: TRBJ2-2
d_gene: -
v_gene: TRBV30
abundance: -

CDR3aa: CASSLVGISYEQYF
CDR3nt: TGTGCCAGCAGCTTAGTCGGGATCTCCTACGAGCAGTACTTC
j_gene: TRBJ2-7
d_gene: -
v_gene: TRBV11-2
abundance: -

CDR3aa: CSARTVNEQFF
CDR3nt: TGCAGTGCTAGGACAGTCAATGAGCAGTTCTTC
j_gene: TRBJ2-1
d_gene: -
v_gene: TRBV20-1
abundance: -

CDR3aa: CASSAWGGNQPQHF
CDR3nt: TGTGCCAGCAGCGCCTGGGGGGGGAATCAGCCCCAGCATTTT
j_gene: TRBJ1-5
d_gene: -
v_gene: TRBV9
abundance: few

CDR3aa: CASSAQLAGVTDTQYF
CDR3nt: TGTGCCAGCAGCGCGCAACTAGCGGGGGTTACAGATACGCAGTATTTT
j_gene: TRBJ2-3
d_gene: TRBD2
v_gene: TRBV9
abundance: -

CDR3aa: CASSLLSVEQYF
CDR3nt: TGTGCCAGCAGCCTCCTGAGTGTAGAGCAGTACTTC
j_gene: TRBJ2-7
d_gene: -
v_gene: TRBV12-3/TRBV12-4
abundance: -

CDR3aa: CASSLSTITYNEQFF
CDR3nt: TGTGCCAGCAGCTTGTCGACTATCACTTACAATGAGCAGTTCTTC
j_gene: TRBJ2-1
d_gene: -
v_gene: TRBV5-4
abundance: -

CDR3aa: CASSAGTSGFTDTQYF
CDR3nt: TGTGCCAGCAGTGCCGGGACTAGCGGATTCACAGATACGCAGTATTTT
j_gene: TRBJ2-3
d_gene: TRBD2
v_gene: TRBV6-1
abundance: -

CDR3aa: CASSKTGVSNQPQHF
CDR3nt: TGTGCCAGCAGCAAGACAGGGGTAAGCAATCAGCCCCAGCATTTT
j_gene: TRBJ1-5
d_gene: TRBD1
v_gene: TRBV5-5
abundance: -

CDR3aa: CASSLKQGSPLHF
CDR3nt: TGTGCCAGCAGCTTAAAGCAGGGTTCACCCCTCCACTTT
j_gene: TRBJ1-6
d_gene: -
v_gene: TRBV11-2
abundance: -

CDR3aa: CSASEATGTEAFF
CDR3nt: TGCAGTGCTAGTGAAGCGACAGGGACTGAAGCTTTCTTT
j_gene: TRBJ1-1
d_gene: TRBD1
v_gene: TRBV20-1
abundance: -

CDR3aa: CASSSVVGGNQPQHF
CDR3nt: TGTGCCAGCAGTTCCGTGGTAGGAGGAAATCAGCCCCAGCATTTT
j_gene: TRBJ1-5
d_gene: -
v_gene: TRBV6-5
abundance: -

CDR3aa: CASSSLGTGGETQYF
CDR3nt: TGTGCCAGCAGCAGTTTAGGGACAGGAGGGGAGACCCAGTACTTC
j_gene: TRBJ2-5
d_gene: TRBD1
v_gene: TRBV27
abundance: once

CDR3aa: CASSRDNYEQYF
CDR3nt: TGTGCCAGCAGTCGGGACAACTACGAGCAGTACTTC
j_gene: TRBJ2-7
d_gene: -
v_gene: TRBV5-4
abundance: -

CDR3aa: CASSTPQGGIYTF
CDR3nt: TGCGCCAGCAGCACCCCACAGGGAGGGATCTACACCTTC
j_gene: TRBJ1-2
d_gene: -
v_gene: TRBV5-1
abundance: -

CDR3aa: CASSAGQALNQPQHF
CDR3nt: TGTGCCAGCAGCGCGGGACAGGCTTTAAATCAGCCCCAGCATTTT
j_gene: TRBJ1-5
d_gene: TRBD1
v_gene: TRBV7-8
abundance: few

CDR3aa: CSVPGTGRTDTQYF
CDR3nt: TGCAGCGTTCCCGGGACAGGACGCACAGATACGCAGTATTTT
j_gene: TRBJ2-3
d_gene: TRBD1
v_gene: TRBV29-1
abundance: -

CDR3aa: CASSPRQGNTEAFF
CDR3nt: TGTGCCAGCAGCCCCAGACAGGGGAACACTGAAGCTTTCTTT
j_gene: TRBJ1-1
d_gene: TRBD1
v_gene: TRBV6-5
abundance: -

CDR3aa: CASSSSNEKLFF
CDR3nt: TGCGCCAGCAGCTCTAGCAATGAAAAACTGTTTTTT
j_gene: TRBJ1-4
d_gene: -
v_gene: TRBV5-1
abundance: -

CDR3aa: CASSRRGLNEQYF
CDR3nt: TGTGCCAGCAGCCGCAGGGGGTTGAACGAGCAGTACTTC
j_gene: TRBJ2-7
d_gene: TRBD1
v_gene: TRBV3-1/TRBV3-2
abundance: -

CDR3aa: CASSLAGTGFTDTQYF
CDR3nt: TGTGCCAGCAGTTTGGCCGGGACAGGATTCACAGATACGCAGTATTTT
j_gene: TRBJ2-3
d_gene: TRBD1
v_gene: TRBV27
abundance: -

CDR3aa: CASSPHRTVYSNTEAFF
CDR3nt: TGTGCCAGTAGTCCCCATCGGACAGTTTATTCGAACACTGAAGCTTTCTTT
j_gene: TRBJ1-1
d_gene: -
v_gene: TRBV19
abundance: -

CDR3aa: CASRDRRTDTQYF
CDR3nt: TGTGCCAGCAGGGACAGGCGCACAGATACGCAGTATTTT
j_gene: TRBJ2-3
d_gene: TRBD1
v_gene: TRBV27
abundance: -

CDR3aa: CASSLGAPLFETQYF
CDR3nt: TGTGCCAGTAGTTTAGGGGCACCGTTATTCGAGACCCAGTACTTC
j_gene: TRBJ2-5
d_gene: -
v_gene: TRBV19
abundance: -

CDR3aa: CASSSGGANQPQHF
CDR3nt: TGTGCCAGCAGCAGTGGGGGGGCCAATCAGCCCCAGCATTTT
j_gene: TRBJ1-5
d_gene: -
v_gene: TRBV5-4
abundance: -

CDR3aa: CASSPAGGYGPYEQYF
CDR3nt: TGTGCCAGCTCACCAGCCGGGGGATATGGCCCCTACGAGCAGTACTTC
j_gene: TRBJ2-7
d_gene: -
v_gene: TRBV18
abundance: -

CDR3aa: CASSQEGVGGYEQFF
CDR3nt: TGCGCCAGCAGCCAAGAAGGCGTAGGGGGCTATGAGCAGTTCTTC
j_gene: TRBJ2-1
d_gene: TRBD1
v_gene: TRBV4-3
abundance: -

CDR3aa: CAISEADRRRYGYTF
CDR3nt: TGTGCCATCAGTGAGGCGGACAGGAGACGGTATGGCTACACCTTC
j_gene: TRBJ1-2
d_gene: TRBD1
v_gene: TRBV10-3
abundance: -

CDR3aa: CASSKDGQGFRNYGYTF
CDR3nt: TGTGCCAGCAGCAAAGACGGACAGGGCTTCCGGAACTATGGCTACACCTTC
j_gene: TRBJ1-2
d_gene: -
v_gene: TRBV21-1
abundance: once

CDR3aa: CASNPGTSGNTGELFF
CDR3nt: TGTGCCAGCAATCCCGGGACTAGCGGGAACACCGGGGAGCTGTTTTTT
j_gene: TRBJ2-2
d_gene: TRBD2
v_gene: TRBV2
abundance: -

CDR3aa: CASSLDRVGTGELFF
CDR3nt: TGTGCCAGCAGCCTGGACAGGGTCGGGACCGGGGAGCTGTTTTTT
j_gene: TRBJ2-2
d_gene: TRBD1
v_gene: TRBV5-4
abundance: -